These 22 T cell receptor beta chains share one sample of origin, sequenced in a study of metastatic and nonmetastatic thyroid tumors. TCRdb reprocessed the PCR reads via MiXCR. The table records approximately 17,000 clones, roughly 24% of them present only once. None of the patients had undergone any treatment ahead of thyroid surgery. Sequencing input: blood. The receptors shown here come from a male donor with papillary thyroid cancer or a benign thyroid nodule (not recorded which). Some clones in this sample may be carry-over from other donors' samples.

The chain has TRBV11-1 and TRBJ2-7; D uncertain. The CDR3 spans 14 residues. V lost 4 bases and J lost 0, with 10 bases in between. CDR1 is SGHAT, CDR2 FQDESV, per germline (reference sequence). The CDR3 DNA is TGTGCCAGCAGCTCGAGTAGGGCCTCCTACGAGCAGTACTTC. It codes for CASSSSRASYEQYF.

The chain has TRBV20-1 and TRBJ2-7; D gene uncertain. V lost 4 bases and J lost 1, with 8 bases in between. The V gene's germline CDR1 is DFQATT and CDR2 SNEGSKA (reference sequence). This CDR3 is built from 12 residues. CDR3: CSANKVSYEQYF. The CDR3 DNA is TGCAGTGCTAATAAGGTTTCCTACGAGCAGTACTTC.

This clone was observed at least ten times. This sequence joins TRBV27 and TRBJ2-7, with D possibly being TRBD1 or TRBD2 (6 bases each). V shed 2 bases and J shed 3 bases, with 11 bases lying between them. CDR1 MNHEY and CDR2 SMNVEV come from the germline V gene (reference sequence). CDR3 length: 14 amino acids. CDR3 in amino acids: CASSLVGGRYEQYF. The CDR3 nucleotides are TGTGCCAGCAGTTTAGTTGGGGGGCGCTACGAGCAGTACTTC.

This clone was detected a few times. A junction end diverges from the germline sequence, so it may reflect a read error. The chain couples TRBV15 to TRBJ2-3; D is perhaps TRBD2 (6 bases). This CDR3 has 12 amino acids. The germline V gene has CDR1 LNHNV and CDR2 YYDKDF (reference sequence). CDR3 protein: CAASFRRGTQYF. CDR3 in DNA: TGTGCCGCCAGCTTCAGGAGGGGTACGCAGTATTTT.

The chain joins TRBV4-1 to TRBJ1-6; 9 bases agree with TRBD1. Trimming cost V 6 bases and J 7 bases; bases outside gene matches: 7. Germline loops: CDR1 MGHRA, CDR2 YSYEKL. This CDR3 is built from 15 residues. CDR3 amino acids: CASRDTGTGNSPLHF. The CDR3 DNA is TGCGCCAGCAGAGACACCGGGACAGGGAATTCACCCCTCCACTTT.

This rearrangement joins TRBV6-1 to TRBJ2-5, with unresolved D. The CDR3 is 14 amino acids. Trimming took 8 bases from V and 2 from J, leaving 15 bases between them. Germline V gives CDR1 MNHNS, CDR2 SASEGT. CDR3 sequence (DNA): TGTGCCAGCCGACGGACCCGCCAACAAGAGACCCAGTACTTC. Translated, it gives CASRRTRQQETQYF.

This clone was counted a few times. This chain links TRBV27 with TRBJ1-1; D unresolved. This CDR3 is built from 13 residues. Germline V gene sequence: CDR1 MNHEY, CDR2 SMNVEV (reference sequence). The V and J ends lost 5 bases and 4 bases respectively, with 11 bases between them. The CDR3 is CASSQDRGTEAFF. The CDR3 DNA sequence: TGTGCCAGCAGTCAAGACCGGGGCACTGAAGCTTTCTTT.

The chain combines TRBV29-1 with TRBJ2-1; maybe TRBD2 (6 bases). In germline, CDR1 is SQVTM, CDR2 ANQGSEA. V was shortened by 2 bases and J by 7 bases, with 12 bases between the two germline ends. This CDR3 spans 13 amino acids. CDR3 sequence: CSVEHTAGNEQFF. CDR3 in DNA: TGCAGCGTTGAACACACGGCGGGGAATGAGCAGTTCTTC.

This clone was recorded a few times. Given a much more abundant clone one base away, this may be a read error. This rearrangement joins TRBV6-4 to TRBJ2-1; 13 nucleotides align to TRBD2. The CDR3 spans 15 residues. Germline trimming cut 6 bases from V and 8 bases from J; bases unmatched to any gene: 7. Germline values: CDR1 MRHNA, CDR2 SNTAGT. The CDR3 DNA follows: TGTGCCAGCAGCCCCAGGACTAGCGGGGGAGATGAGCAGTTCTTC. It codes for CASSPRTSGGDEQFF.

This clone was found many times. This rearrangement joins TRBV11-1 to TRBJ2-3; D may correspond to TRBD1 or TRBD2 (6 bases each). Germline lookup yields CDR1 SGHAT and CDR2 FQDESV (reference sequence). V gave up 6 bases and J gave up 0 bases, with 22 bases separating them. The CDR3 length is 18 residues. CDR3: CASSRILGGGASTDTQYF. The CDR3 DNA reads as TGTGCCAGCAGTCGTATACTGGGGGGCGGGGCTAGCACAGATACGCAGTATTTT.

This clone was seen at least ten times. V gene TRBV12-3 or TRBV12-4 combines with J gene TRBJ2-7; D unresolved. V lost 6 bases and J lost 3, with 9 bases in between. This CDR3 region has 12 residues. The CDR3 region is CASSPTLYEQYF. The CDR3 bases are TGTGCCAGCAGCCCCACCCTCTACGAGCAGTACTTC.

At least ten counts were recorded for this clone. DNA for the CDR3: TGTGCCAGCAGCCCCCGGGGCACAGATACGCAGTATTTT. Its protein is CASSPRGTDTQYF. This chain links TRBV7-2 with TRBJ2-3; no firm D call. Looked up from germline, CDR1 is SGHTA and CDR2 is FQGNSA. The length of the CDR3 is 13 residues. Trimming shortened V by 5 bases and J by 1 base, and 7 bases separated the two germline ends.

This clone was seen at least ten times. This chain joins TRBV5-6 and TRBJ2-7; D is undetermined. V lost 5 bases and J lost 8, with 14 bases in between. This CDR3 contains 12 residues. The germline V gene has CDR1 SGHDT and CDR2 YYEEEE. The CDR3 spells CASRDGRGKQYF. The CDR3 bases are TGTGCCAGCAGGGATGGGCGCGGTAAGCAGTACTTC.

This clone came up many times. This sequence joins TRBV4-1 and TRBJ2-1; 9 nucleotides agree with TRBD2. The V gene's germline CDR1 is MGHRA and CDR2 YSYEKL. CDR3 size: 17 residues. V shed 3 bases and J 0 bases; nucleotides not matched to a gene: 6. The CDR3 DNA reads as TGCGCCAGCAGCCAGAATAGCGGGAGAGGCTCCTACAATGAGCAGTTCTTC. It encodes CASSQNSGRGSYNEQFF.

By share, this clone counts as medium-sized. The CDR3 loop reads CASSLIAGGSDTQYF. The CDR3 DNA reads as TGCGCCAGCAGCTTAATAGCGGGGGGTTCAGATACGCAGTATTTT. This rearrangement joins TRBV5-1 to TRBJ2-3, with TRBD2 matching 10 bases. CDR1 SGHRS and CDR2 YFSETQ come from the germline V gene. The CDR3 consists of 15 residues. The junction had 4 bases not matched to a gene; V was cut back by 2 bases and J by 4 bases.

As to this clone: The junction departs from the called germline gene at one end, perhaps through a read error. The J gene is TRBJ2-2, the V gene TRBV7-7, with TRBD1 identical over 8 bases. Germline loops: CDR1 SSHAT, CDR2 FNYEAQ (reference sequence). CDR3 length: 15 amino acids. The chain's CDR3 is CASSFGTGNTGELFF. The CDR3 DNA is TGTGCTAGCAGCTTCGGGACAGGGAACACCGGGGAGCTGTTTTTT.

A few counts support this clone. V and J are TRBV10-3 and TRBJ1-2, with D hard to call. Germline V CDR1 and CDR2: ENHRY, SYGVKD. Trimming removed 3 bases at V and 1 base at J, with 6 bases between. This CDR3 is 13 amino acids long. CDR3 residues: CAISDEGNYGYTF. The CDR3, as DNA: TGTGCCATCAGTGACGAGGGTAACTATGGCTACACCTTC.

In its sample, this clone was seen many times. The J gene is TRBJ2-3, the V gene TRBV5-1, with no clear D. The CDR3 is 13 amino acids. CDR1 is SGHRS, CDR2 YFSETQ, per germline. V was pared by 2 bases and J by 3 bases, with 7 bases between. The CDR3 bases are TGCGCCAGCAGCTTAGGACCAACAGATACGCAGTATTTT. Residues: CASSLGPTDTQYF.

This clone was recorded many times. The gene calls are TRBV7-9 and TRBJ1-5; TRBD1 matches at 9 bases. The CDR3 extends over 14 amino acids. J lost 5 bases, V lost 4 bases, and 3 bases had no gene match. Germline-derived CDR1 and CDR2 are SEHNR and FQNEAQ (reference sequence). The CDR3 spells CASSSRTGDQPQHF. The CDR3 DNA follows: TGTGCCAGCAGCTCCCGGACAGGGGATCAGCCCCAGCATTTT. The full variable domain, in which reference TRBV7-9 and TRBJ1-5 provide the parts outside the CDR3, is DTGVSQNPRHKITKRGQNVTFRCDPISEHNRLYWYRQTLGQGPEFLTYFQNEAQLEKSRLLSDRFSAERPKGSFSTLEIQRTEQGDSAMYLCASSSRTGDQPQHFGDGTRLSIL.

V is TRBV5-1 and J is TRBJ2-5; 7 bases agree with TRBD2. V was pared by 7 bases and J by 5 bases, with 8 bases of the junction left unmatched. Germline CDR1 reads SGHRS; CDR2 reads YFSETQ. There are 13 residues in the CDR3. Here the CDR3 DNA reads TGCGCCAGCCAGGGAGGGCCTGGGGAGACCCAGTACTTC. Its translation: CASQGGPGETQYF.

This clone appeared many times. The chain couples TRBV3-1 to TRBJ1-3; 7 bases are a match to TRBD1. The CDR3 spans 17 residues. The V gene end was trimmed by 1 base and the J gene end by 4 bases; junction bases not matched to a gene: 10. Germline CDR1 LGHDT, CDR2 YNNKEL (reference sequence). CDR3 sequence: CASSQARQGASGNTIYF. CDR3 coding DNA: TGTGCCAGCAGCCAAGCCCGACAGGGTGCATCCGGAAACACCATATATTTT.

This chain links TRBV5-1 with TRBJ2-5, with 7 bases fitting TRBD1. V shed 0 bases, J shed 2 bases, and the junction held 4 bases outside the gene matches. The CDR3 extends over 15 amino acids. The V gene's germline CDR1 is SGHRS and CDR2 YFSETQ. The CDR3 loop reads CASSLGGTVQETQYF. The CDR3 DNA follows: TGCGCCAGCAGCTTGGGAGGGACAGTACAAGAGACCCAGTACTTC.